The clone carrying this T cell receptor beta chain occurred a few times. The data were obtained in a study of blood T cell repertoires in COVID-19. About the research overall: Samples came from the United States, Italy and Spain, spanning acute and convalescent COVID-19. The analysed material was cDNA or gDNA that came from T cells, B-cell-depleted T cells, or PBMCs.

Profiled with immunoSEQ multiplex PCR; TCRdb holds only in-frame clones, not every one. The sample records roughly 220,000 clones, around 86% being singletons. CDR1 and CDR2 (germline): SQVTM, ANQGSEA. V was pared by 6 bases and J by 4 bases, with 13 bases of the junction left unmatched. The CDR3 covers 15 residues. The sequenced sample was PBMCs or T cells enriched from blood (not recorded which). V is TRBV29-1 and J is TRBJ1-2, with 8 bases that match TRBD1. The clonotype was recovered from a middle-aged woman with acute COVID-19. CDR3 DNA: TGCAGCGTAGCAAAACCAGGACAGGGAACCTATGGCTACACCTTC. Protein: CSVAKPGQGTYGYTF.